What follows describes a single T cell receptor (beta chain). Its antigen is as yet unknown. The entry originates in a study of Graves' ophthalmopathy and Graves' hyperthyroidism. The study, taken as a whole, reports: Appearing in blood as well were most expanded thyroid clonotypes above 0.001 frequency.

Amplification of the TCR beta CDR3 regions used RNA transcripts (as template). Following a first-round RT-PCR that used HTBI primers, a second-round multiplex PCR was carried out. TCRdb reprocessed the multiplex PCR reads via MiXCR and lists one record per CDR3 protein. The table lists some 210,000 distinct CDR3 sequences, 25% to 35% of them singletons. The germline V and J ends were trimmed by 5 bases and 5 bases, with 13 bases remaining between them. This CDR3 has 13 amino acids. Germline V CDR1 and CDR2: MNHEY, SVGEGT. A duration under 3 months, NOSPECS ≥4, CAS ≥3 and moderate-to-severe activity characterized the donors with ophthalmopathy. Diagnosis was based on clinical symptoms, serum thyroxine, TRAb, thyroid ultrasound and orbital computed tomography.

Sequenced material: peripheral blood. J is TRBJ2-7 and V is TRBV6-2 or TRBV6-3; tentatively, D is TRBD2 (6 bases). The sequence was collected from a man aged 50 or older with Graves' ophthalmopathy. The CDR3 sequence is CASSRGSVNEQYF. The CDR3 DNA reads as TGTGCCAGCAGTCGGGGGAGTGTGAACGAGCAGTACTTC.